This TCR beta chain appears in the sequencing data of a study of T cells in Graves' hyperthyroidism and ophthalmopathy. V shed 5 bases, J shed 4 bases, and the junction held 11 bases outside the gene matches. The CDR3 spans 18 residues. Germline assignment: CDR1 MGHRA and CDR2 YSYEKL. When ophthalmopathy did not progress within 18 months, Graves' hyperthyroidism was considered stable. Orbital computed tomography, thyroid ultrasound, serum thyroxine and TRAb, and clinical symptoms together informed the diagnoses. The CDR3 regions of TCR beta were amplified from RNA transcripts. HTBI primers were used for first-round RT-PCR of the TCR CDR3. One entry per CDR3 protein results from TCRdb running MiXCR on the multiplex PCR reads. The table lists approximately 600,000 distinct CDR3 sequences, roughly 17% of them singletons, with about 3.8% in the top ten.

V usage is TRBV4-1 and J usage is TRBJ2-1, with TRBD2 matching over 13 bases. The material sequenced was blood. This sequence was found in a woman aged 25 to 39 with Graves' hyperthyroidism. CDR3 in DNA: TGCGCCAGCAGCGGACTAGCGGGAGTTACGGGCCTTTACAATGAGCAGTTCTTC. Its protein is CASSGLAGVTGLYNEQFF.